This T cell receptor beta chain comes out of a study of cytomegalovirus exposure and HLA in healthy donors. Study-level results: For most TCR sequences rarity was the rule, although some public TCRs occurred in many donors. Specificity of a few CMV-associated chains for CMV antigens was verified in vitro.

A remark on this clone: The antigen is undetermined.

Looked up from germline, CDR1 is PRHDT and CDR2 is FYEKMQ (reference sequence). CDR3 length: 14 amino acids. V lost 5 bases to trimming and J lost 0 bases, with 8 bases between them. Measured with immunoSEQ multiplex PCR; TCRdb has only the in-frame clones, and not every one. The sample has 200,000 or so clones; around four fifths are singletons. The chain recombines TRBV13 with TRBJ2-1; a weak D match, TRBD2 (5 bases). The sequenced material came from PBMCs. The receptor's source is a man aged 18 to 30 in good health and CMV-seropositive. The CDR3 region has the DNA TGTGCCAGCAGCCGACGGGACTCCTACAATGAGCAGTTCTTC. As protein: CASSRRDSYNEQFF.